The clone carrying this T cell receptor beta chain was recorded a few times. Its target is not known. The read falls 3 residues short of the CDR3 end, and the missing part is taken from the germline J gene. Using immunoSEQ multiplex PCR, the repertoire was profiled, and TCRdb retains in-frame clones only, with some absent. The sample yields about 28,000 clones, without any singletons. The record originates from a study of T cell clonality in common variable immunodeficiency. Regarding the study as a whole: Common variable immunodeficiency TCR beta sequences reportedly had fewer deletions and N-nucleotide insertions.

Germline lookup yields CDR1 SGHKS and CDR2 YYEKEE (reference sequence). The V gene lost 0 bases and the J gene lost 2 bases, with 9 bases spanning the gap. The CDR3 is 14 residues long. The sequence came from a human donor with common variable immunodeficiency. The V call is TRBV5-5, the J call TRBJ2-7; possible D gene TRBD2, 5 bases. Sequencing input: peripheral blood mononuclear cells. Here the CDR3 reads CASSLAGKAYEQYF. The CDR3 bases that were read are TGTGCCAGCAGCTTGGCGGGGAAAGCCTACGAG.